These 15 T cell receptor beta chains were sequenced from one sample in a study of blood T cell repertoires in COVID-19. TCRdb keeps only in-frame clones here, not all; method: immunoSEQ multiplex PCR. This table holds 130,000 to 150,000 clones, more than 65% found once. The source material was peripheral blood. The source is a man older than 75 with acute or convalescent COVID-19.

The chain couples TRBV3-1 (or the pseudogene TRBV3-2) to TRBJ2-3; D possibly corresponds to TRBD1 (6 bases). V shed 0 bases and J shed 5 bases, with 12 bases lying between them. The CDR3 is 15 amino acids. Germline V CDR1 and CDR2: LGHDT, YNNKEL (reference sequence). CDR3 loop: CASSQEGLQGDTQYF. The CDR3 DNA reads TGTGCCAGCAGCCAAGAGGGCCTACAGGGAGATACGCAGTATTTT.

This chain connects TRBV7-9 to TRBJ1-2; no clear D gene. CDR3 length: 13 residues. The V end was cut by 1 base, the J end by 8 bases, with 11 bases between. Germline CDR1 is SEHNR and CDR2 is FQNEAQ (reference sequence). This CDR3 is CASSLETGLGYTF. CDR3 nucleotides: TGTGCCAGCAGCTTAGAAACGGGTTTGGGCTACACCTTC.

The table lists this clone with many counts. The J gene is TRBJ1-1, the V gene TRBV6-5; no clear D. Trimming pared 2 bases from V and 0 bases from J, leaving 13 bases between. Germline lookup yields CDR1 MNHEY and CDR2 SVGAGI. The CDR3 consists of 16 residues. The CDR3 reads CASSYGGKYMNTEAFF. CDR3 nucleotide sequence: TGTGCCAGCAGTTACGGAGGTAAATACATGAACACTGAAGCTTTCTTT.

The chain carries TRBV19 and TRBJ1-5, with D unclear. The CDR3 contains 15 residues. Germline lookup yields CDR1 LNHDA and CDR2 SQIVND (reference sequence). The germline V and J ends were trimmed by 3 bases and 4 bases, with 13 bases remaining between them. The CDR3 bases are TGTGCCAGTAGTATTCCGGCACAGACAAATCAGCCCCAGCATTTT. It codes for CASSIPAQTNQPQHF.

V is TRBV6-6 and J is TRBJ2-7, with D hard to call. CDR3 length: 13 amino acids. Germline V gene data show CDR1 as MNHNY and CDR2 as SVGAGI (reference sequence). Trimming took 0 bases from V and 3 from J, leaving 6 bases between them. CDR3 bases: TGTGCCAGCAGTTACTCGACGGGCTACGAGCAGTACTTC. This sequence encodes CASSYSTGYEQYF.

The chain employs TRBV5-4 and TRBJ2-1; TRBD1 aligns across 9 bases. After removal of 3 bases from V and 5 bases from J, the junction contained 6 bases not matched to a gene. Germline CDR1 reads SGHNT; CDR2 reads YYREEE (reference sequence). The CDR3 totals 15 residues. CDR3 sequence (DNA): TGTGCCAGCAGCTCACAATGGGACAGGGACAATGAGCAGTTCTTC. Its protein product is CASSSQWDRDNEQFF.

J is TRBJ2-1 and V is TRBV7-6; perhaps TRBD2 as D (5 bases). The CDR3 is made up of 15 amino acids. Looked up from germline, CDR1 is SGHVS and CDR2 is FNYEAQ. V lost 4 bases to trimming and J lost 5 bases, with 15 bases between them. The CDR3 reads CASSSEAGVNNEQFF. The CDR3 DNA reads TGTGCCAGCAGCTCGGAGGCCGGAGTAAACAATGAGCAGTTCTTC.

Note on this clone: The same CDR3 arises from other DNA sequences in this sample as well. This chain links TRBV5-5 with TRBJ2-7; D unclear. In germline, CDR1 is SGHKS, CDR2 YYEKEE (reference sequence). The CDR3 is 16 amino acids. Trimming cost V 0 bases and J 1 base, with 14 bases left between them. The CDR3 DNA follows: TGTGCCAGCAGCTTGGCGGGTTCCCCACCGTCCTACGAGCAGTACTTC. Translated, it gives CASSLAGSPPSYEQYF. Supplemented by reference TRBV5-5 and TRBJ2-7, the full variable domain reads DAGVTQSPTHLIKTRGQQVTLRCSPISGHKSVSWYQQVLGQGPQFIFQYYEKEERGRGNFPDRFSARQFPNYSSELNVNALLLGDSALYLCASSLAGSPPSYEQYFGPGTRLTVT.

V and J are TRBV29-1 and TRBJ2-7, with 7 bases that match TRBD1. This CDR3 is built from 14 residues. The germline V gene encodes CDR1 SQVTM and CDR2 ANQGSEA. The junction had 6 bases not matched to a gene; V was cut back by 4 bases and J by 0 bases. The CDR3 protein is CSVAGTERSYEQYF. As DNA, the CDR3 is TGCAGCGTTGCCGGGACAGAACGCTCCTACGAGCAGTACTTC.

This clone has just a few counts. The chain links TRBV10-3 to TRBJ2-2; 7 bases map to TRBD1. Germline V gene sequence: CDR1 ENHRY, CDR2 SYGVKD. Unmatched junction bases numbered 5, after V lost 7 bases and J lost 0 bases. The CDR3 loop spans 15 amino acids. CDR3 nucleotide sequence: TGTGCCATCACGGTGGGACAGCCGAACACCGGGGAGCTGTTTTTT. Protein sequence: CAITVGQPNTGELFF.

The chain combines TRBV25-1 with TRBJ2-3; a possible D gene is TRBD2 (6 bases). Trimming pared 9 bases from V and 2 bases from J, leaving 18 bases between. Germline assignment: CDR1 MGHDK and CDR2 SYGVNS. This CDR3 is 15 amino acids long. The DNA for the CDR3 is TGTGCCAGTGAAGATACTCGGGGGTCCACAGATACGCAGTATTTT. Amino acids: CASEDTRGSTDTQYF.

In its sample, this clone was seen a few times. The rearrangement joins TRBV5-1 to TRBJ2-3; 7 bases are a match to TRBD1. The CDR3 is 15 amino acids. Per the germline V gene, CDR1 is SGHRS and CDR2 is YFSETQ. V trimming: 6 bases; J trimming: 0 bases; junction bases outside the gene matches: 7. DNA of the CDR3: TGCGCCAGCAAAAGGACAGGTGCTAGCACAGATACGCAGTATTTT. Translation: CASKRTGASTDTQYF.

This clone was observed a single time. V gene TRBV19 combines with J gene TRBJ1-2, with D perhaps TRBD1 (5 bases). Germline V lookup: CDR1 LNHDA, CDR2 SQIVND (reference sequence). The CDR3 totals 13 residues. V was shortened by 3 bases and J by 8 bases, with 13 bases between the two germline ends. The CDR3 is CASSILGQSGYTF. The CDR3 DNA sequence: TGTGCCAGTAGTATCCTGGGGCAAAGCGGCTACACCTTC. Looking up the rest from reference TRBV19 and TRBJ1-2 gives the full variable domain: DGGITQSPKYLFRKEGQNVTLSCEQNLNHDAMYWYRQDPGQGLRLIYYSQIVNDFQKGDIAEGYSVSREKKESFPLTVTSAQKNPTAFYLCASSILGQSGYTFGSGTRLTVV.

The chain joins TRBV10-3 to TRBJ1-5; 9 bases fit TRBD1. V gave up 3 bases and J gave up 4 bases; unmatched junction bases: 7. The CDR3 has 16 residues. CDR1 and CDR2 (germline): ENHRY, SYGVKD. The CDR3 sequence is CAISDPGQGRNQPQHF. The CDR3 nucleotides are TGTGCCATCAGTGACCCGGGACAGGGAAGAAATCAGCCCCAGCATTTT.

The rearrangement uses TRBV24-1 and TRBJ2-5; TRBD1 matches 7 bases. The CDR3 runs to 15 residues. CDR1 is KGHDR and CDR2 is SFDVKD in the germline V gene. With 8 bases clipped from V and 1 base from J, the junction kept 9 bases outside the gene matches. In DNA, the CDR3 is TGTGCCACCACGAAGGACAGGAGATTCCAAGAGACCCAGTACTTC. It yields the protein CATTKDRRFQETQYF.